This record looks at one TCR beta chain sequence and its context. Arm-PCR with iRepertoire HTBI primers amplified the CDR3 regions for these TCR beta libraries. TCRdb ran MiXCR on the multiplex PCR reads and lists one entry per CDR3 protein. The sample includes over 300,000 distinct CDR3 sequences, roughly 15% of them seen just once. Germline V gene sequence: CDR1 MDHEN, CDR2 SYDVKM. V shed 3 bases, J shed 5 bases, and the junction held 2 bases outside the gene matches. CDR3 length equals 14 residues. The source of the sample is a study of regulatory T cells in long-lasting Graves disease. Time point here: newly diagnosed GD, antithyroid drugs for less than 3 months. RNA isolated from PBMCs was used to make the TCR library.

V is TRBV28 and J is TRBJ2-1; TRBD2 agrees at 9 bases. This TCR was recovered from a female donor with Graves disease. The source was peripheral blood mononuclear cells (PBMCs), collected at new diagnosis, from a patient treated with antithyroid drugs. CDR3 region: CASSFEREDNEQFF. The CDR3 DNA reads TGTGCCAGCAGTTTTGAGCGGGAGGACAATGAGCAGTTCTTC.